This T cell receptor beta chain was found in a study of cytomegalovirus exposure and HLA in healthy donors. As for the study in general: Clustering assigned about 80% of the roughly 380 genotyped donors to the Caucasian-associated ancestry cluster.

Whereas donors were nominally healthy upon sampling, unrecorded immune exposures were probable. PCR amplification relied on 60 Vbeta primers (plus 13 Jbeta primers). Clones were sequenced by immunoSEQ multiplex PCR, and TCRdb holds only the in-frame ones, with some missing. The table shows over 150,000 clones, with about four fifths occurring only once. The study, taken as a whole, reports: In a later analysis, HLA-associated beta chains showed higher expansion and lower generation probabilities than comparable chains.

In the case of this clone: Its antigen is undetermined.

The sequenced sample was PBMCs. This receptor was identified in a male donor in good health and CMV-seronegative.

The CDR3 region is CAWSTQGDTEAFF. Here the CDR3 DNA reads TGTGCCTGGAGTACTCAGGGGGACACTGAAGCTTTCTTT. The chain carries TRBV30 and TRBJ1-1, with 7 nucleotides matching TRBD1. The CDR3 has 13 amino acids. The germline gives CDR1 GTSNPN, CDR2 SVGIG (reference sequence). The ends lost 2 bases at V and 3 bases at J; junction bases unmatched: 3.